This T cell receptor beta chain comes out of a study of blood T cell repertoires in COVID-19. The overall study: In each case, the material was cDNA or gDNA derived from T cells, B-cell-depleted T cells, or PBMCs.

The study assigned cohorts using participant-reported clinical history. In the study's own analysis: Cell counts per sample came from amplifying reference gene primers. Using immunoSEQ multiplex PCR, the repertoire was profiled, and TCRdb retains in-frame clones only, with some absent. V, J and clone size reflect that table, while D and trimming were determined from the DNA. The table has approximately 180,000 clones, about 91% seen once. Germline V CDR1 and CDR2: MDHEN, SYDVKM. The CDR3 is made up of 16 amino acids. V was pared by 7 bases and J by 4 bases, with 9 bases of the junction left unmatched.

V is TRBV28 and J is TRBJ1-6, with 8 bases matching TRBD1. Sequenced material: PBMCs or T cells enriched from blood (not recorded which). The TCR was taken from a woman aged 40 to 49 with acute COVID-19. CDR3 in amino acids: CASTKTGDSYNSPLHF. CDR3 bases: TGTGCCAGCACCAAGACAGGGGATAGTTATAATTCACCCCTCCACTTT.